This TCR beta chain derives from a study of blood T cell repertoires in COVID-19. Repertoires were generated with immunoSEQ multiplex PCR, while TCRdb's copy carries only in-frame clones and drops some. This table holds roughly 290,000 clones, about 80% found once. Germline V gene lookup returns CDR1 DFQATT and CDR2 SNEGSKA (reference sequence). With V trimmed by 3 bases and J by 4 bases, 7 bases remained unmatched. The CDR3 loop spans 14 amino acids. The chain recombines TRBV20-1 with TRBJ2-3, with 7 bases that match TRBD2. Sequencing was done on a sample of peripheral blood. This TCR came from a person aged 65-85 years with COVID-19, enrolled during active disease. Written as DNA, the CDR3 is TGCAGTGCTAGTAGGCTAGCGGTGGCAGATACGCAGTATTTT. Amino acid sequence: CSASRLAVADTQYF.